These 2 T cell receptor beta chains came from one sample sequenced in a study of shared clonotypes between healthy human individuals. Clones were read by immunoSEQ multiplex PCR, and TCRdb kept only the in-frame ones, dropping some. Of some 2,000,000 clones listed, about 95% are singletons. Positively selected for CCR7, the CD45RO-negative cells used as naive CD8 cells excluded terminally differentiated effector memory CD45RA+ cells. The sequenced sample consisted of naive CD8+ T cells sorted from blood. The receptors were gathered from a man aged 18 to 30 in good health.

The chain has TRBV5-4 and TRBJ2-3; a possible D gene is TRBD2 (5 bases). This CDR3 comprises 16 residues. The germline CDR1 and CDR2 sequences are SGHNT and YYREEE (reference sequence). The V and J ends lost 4 bases and 3 bases respectively, with 18 bases between them. The CDR3, as DNA: TGTGCCAGCAGCGGCGGGTGGGGAGAAGCTACAGATACGCAGTATTTT. Residues: CASSGGWGEATDTQYF.

The V and J genes are TRBV7-2 and TRBJ2-7; TRBD2 matches 7 bases. CDR1 SGHTA and CDR2 FQGNSA come from the germline V gene. This CDR3 region has 12 residues. Trimming cost V 5 bases and J 9 bases; bases outside gene matches: 7. As DNA, the CDR3 is TGTGCCAGCAGCCCCAGTTCGGGGGGGCAGTACTTC. Its protein product is CASSPSSGGQYF.